These T cell receptor beta chains were read from a single sample in a study of blood T cells in healthy people across ages. TCRdb re-analysed the 5' RACE reads in MiXCR, keeping a single row per CDR3 protein. The table has hundreds of thousands of distinct CDR3 sequences, about 30% seen once. Material: blood. All receptors derive from a woman older than 75 in good health. Both conserved end residues are part of each CDR3. A D gene is named only where the DNA matches it firmly. Size values are once, few and many counts, or a class for expanded clones, and some rows have none.

V gene	clone size	J gene	D gene	CDR3 protein	CDR3 DNA
TRBV6-5	many	TRBJ2-7	TRBD2	CASSSVTSGTYEQYF	TGTGCCAGCAGTTCCGTCACTAGCGGGACCTACGAGCAGTACTTC
TRBV4-1	many	TRBJ2-3	TRBD1	CASSRRQGPSTDTQYF	TGCGCCAGCAGCCGCCGACAGGGACCTAGCACAGATACGCAGTATTTT
TRBV5-1	many	TRBJ2-1	.	CASSLGLMSYNEQFF	TGCGCCAGCAGCTTGGGTCTGATGTCCTACAATGAGCAGTTCTTC
TRBV28	.	TRBJ1-4	TRBD1	CASRGQGRGEKLFF	TGTGCCAGCAGGGGACAGGGTAGGGGGGAAAAACTGTTTTTT
TRBV5-4	many	TRBJ2-5	.	CASSPGTDKETQYF	TGTGCCAGCAGCCCCGGGACGGACAAAGAGACCCAGTACTTC
TRBV6-1	.	TRBJ1-3	.	CASSSNWDQGGNTIYF	TGTGCCAGCAGTTCCAATTGGGACCAGGGAGGAAACACCATATATTTT
TRBV4-3	.	TRBJ2-7	.	CASSQEAASRGAVSYEQYF	TGCGCCAGCAGCCAAGAAGCCGCCTCGAGGGGGGCCGTTTCCTACGAGCAGTACTTC
TRBV2	many	TRBJ2-5	.	CASRGKETQYF	TGTGCCAGCAGGGGTAAAGAGACCCAGTACTTC
TRBV9	many	TRBJ2-3	TRBD2	CASSEDSGGTTDTQYF	TGTGCCAGCAGCGAAGATAGCGGGGGGACCACAGATACGCAGTATTTT
TRBV7-9	.	TRBJ1-4	.	CASSLVQGSNEKLFF	TGTGCCAGCAGCTTGGTGCAGGGAAGTAATGAAAAACTGTTTTTT
TRBV7-9	many	TRBJ2-5	.	CASSARAETQYF	TGTGCCAGCAGCGCTAGAGCAGAGACCCAGTACTTC
TRBV5-6	few	TRBJ1-2	.	CASTVNGPGVYYGYTF	TGTGCCAGCACCGTTAATGGGCCCGGGGTTTATTATGGCTACACCTTC
TRBV6-5	.	TRBJ2-1	TRBD1	CASRRQGSGSYNEQFF	TGTGCCAGCAGGAGACAGGGATCGGGGTCCTACAATGAGCAGTTCTTC
TRBV29-1	many	TRBJ1-1	.	CSVGRNEAFF	TGCAGCGTTGGACGGAATGAAGCTTTCTTT
TRBV7-2	many	TRBJ1-2	TRBD1	CASTLTGVHGYTF	TGTGCCAGCACCCTTACAGGGGTTCATGGCTACACCTTC
TRBV5-1	.	TRBJ1-1	.	CASSLAPRGTEAFF	TGCGCCAGCAGCTTGGCCCCGAGAGGCACTGAAGCTTTCTTT
TRBV11-2	few	TRBJ2-5	TRBD2	CASVKGLAGPETQYF	TGTGCCAGCGTCAAGGGGCTAGCGGGGCCAGAGACCCAGTACTTC
TRBV7-2	.	TRBJ1-5	TRBD1	CASSSSTGGPLGPQHF	TGTGCCAGCAGCTCATCGACAGGGGGACCCCTAGGGCCCCAGCATTTT
TRBV7-2	.	TRBJ1-2	.	CASTYPAHQGGYTF	TGTGCCAGCACCTACCCCGCCCACCAAGGTGGCTACACCTTC
TRBV4-1	.	TRBJ1-3	.	CASSQDTAPGNTIYF	TGCGCCAGCAGCCAAGATACCGCGCCCGGAAACACCATATATTTT
TRBV7-9	few	TRBJ2-1	TRBD2	CASSLRGGLYNEQFF	TGTGCCAGCAGCTTACGGGGGGGGCTCTACAATGAGCAGTTCTTC
TRBV6-6	many	TRBJ1-5	.	CASSHMGNSNQPQHF	TGTGCCAGCAGTCACATGGGTAATAGCAATCAGCCCCAGCATTTT
TRBV19	.	TRBJ1-4	.	CASRLRPQGGDEKLFF	TGTGCCAGTCGGCTAAGGCCACAGGGAGGGGATGAAAAACTGTTTTTT
TRBV27	.	TRBJ1-2	TRBD1	CAGSLGTGGIHTF	TGTGCCGGCAGTCTCGGGACAGGGGGAATCCACACCTTC
TRBV6-6	many	TRBJ1-5	.	CASKLGRDQPQHF	TGTGCCAGCAAGTTAGGGAGAGATCAGCCCCAGCATTTT
TRBV4-2	.	TRBJ1-3	.	CASSQVRQGPSGNTIYF	TGTGCCAGCAGCCAAGTTCGCCAGGGGCCCTCTGGAAACACCATATATTTT
TRBV5-1	.	TRBJ2-3	.	CASSHQQGNTDMQYF	TGCGCCAGCAGCCACCAACAGGGCAACACAGATATGCAGTATTTT
TRBV5-1	many	TRBJ2-2	.	CASSSGNANTGELFF	TGCGCCAGCAGCTCAGGGAACGCGAACACCGGGGAGCTGTTTTTT
TRBV27	many	TRBJ2-3	.	CASSLSRGKDTQYF	TGTGCCAGCAGTTTATCGCGGGGTAAAGATACGCAGTATTTT
TRBV4-2	.	TRBJ2-1	.	CASSQESMNNEQFF	TGTGCCAGCAGCCAAGAGTCTATGAACAATGAGCAGTTCTTC
TRBV5-1	many	TRBJ2-7	TRBD1	CASSPNPGQGYEQYF	TGCGCCAGCAGCCCCAACCCTGGACAGGGCTACGAGCAGTACTTC
TRBV28	.	TRBJ2-7	TRBD1	CASSGGGQGAYEQYF	TGTGCCAGCAGTGGAGGGGGACAGGGAGCCTACGAGCAGTACTTC
TRBV7-9	many	TRBJ2-5	TRBD1	CASSDTGEETQYF	TGTGCCAGCAGCGATACAGGGGAGGAGACCCAGTACTTC